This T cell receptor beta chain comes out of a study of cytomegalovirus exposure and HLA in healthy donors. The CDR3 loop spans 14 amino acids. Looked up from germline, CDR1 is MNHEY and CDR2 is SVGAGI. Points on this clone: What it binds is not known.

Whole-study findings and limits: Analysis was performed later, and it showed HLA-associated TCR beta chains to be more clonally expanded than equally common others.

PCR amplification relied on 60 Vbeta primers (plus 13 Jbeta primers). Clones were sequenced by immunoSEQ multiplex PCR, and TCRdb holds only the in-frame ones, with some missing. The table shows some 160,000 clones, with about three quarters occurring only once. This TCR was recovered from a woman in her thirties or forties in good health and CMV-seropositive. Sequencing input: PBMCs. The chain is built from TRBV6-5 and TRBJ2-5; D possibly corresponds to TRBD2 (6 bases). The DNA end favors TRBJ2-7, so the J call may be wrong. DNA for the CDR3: TGTGCCAGCAGTTCCGGGACGGAGGGGAACGAGCAGTACTTC. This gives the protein CASSSGTEGNEQYF.